The 9 T cell receptor beta chains presented below share a single source sample, sequenced in a study of T cell responses to AZD1222 COVID-19 vaccine. The assay was immunoSEQ multiplex PCR, and TCRdb's table has in-frame clones only and misses some. The sample consists of 100,000 to 150,000 clones, about 93% of them appearing once. Sample: peripheral blood, taken 28 days after the second dose of the MenACWY control vaccine. Receptors were obtained from an adult who received the MenACWY meningococcal vaccine as a control.

The chain recombines TRBV13 with TRBJ2-7, with 9 bases aligning to TRBD1. Germline-derived CDR1 and CDR2 are PRHDT and FYEKMQ (reference sequence). V dropped 5 bases and J dropped 4; count of bases not matched to a gene: 9. The CDR3 consists of 15 residues. CDR3 loop: CASSLRDRVLYEQYF. The CDR3 region has the DNA TGTGCCAGCAGCCTCCGGGACAGGGTGCTATACGAGCAGTACTTC. The complete variable domain, with remaining parts taken from reference TRBV13 and TRBJ2-7, reads AAGVIQSPRHLIKEKRETATLKCYPIPRHDTVYWYQQGPGQDPQFLISFYEKMQSDKGSIPDRFSAQQFSDYHSELNMSSLELGDSALYFCASSLRDRVLYEQYFGPGTRLTVT.

V usage is TRBV11-2 and J usage is TRBJ1-1; 7 bases line up with TRBD1. The germline V gene has CDR1 SGHAT and CDR2 FQNNGV. Trimming removed 6 bases from V and 5 bases from J; junction bases left unmatched: 12. The CDR3 spans 15 residues. The DNA for the CDR3 is TGTGCCAGCAGGCCCATCACAGGGGAAGGGACTGAAGCTTTCTTT. Translated: CASRPITGEGTEAFF.

The chain carries TRBV11-3 and TRBJ1-3; D not resolved. The germline V gene has CDR1 SGHNT and CDR2 YENEEA. Trimming removed 1 base from V and 0 bases from J, with 13 bases in between. CDR3 length equals 17 residues. For the CDR3, the DNA is TGTGCCAGCAGCTTAGTGGGCAGTCTAGACTCTGGAAACACCATATATTTT. Its translation: CASSLVGSLDSGNTIYF.

The CDR3, as DNA: TGTGCCACCAGCAGAGGAGGGACAGGGAGCGAGACCCAGTACTTC. Translated: CATSRGGTGSETQYF. This chain links TRBV15 with TRBJ2-5, with 9 bases identical to TRBD1. The CDR3 is 15 residues long. Germline lookup yields CDR1 LNHNV and CDR2 YYDKDF (reference sequence). V was pared by 1 base and J by 5 bases, with 5 bases of the junction left unmatched. Full variable domain (outside the CDR3, taken from reference TRBV15 and TRBJ2-5): DAMVIQNPRYQVTQFGKPVTLSCSQTLNHNVMYWYQQKSSQAPKLLFHYYDKDFNNEADTPDNFQSRRPNTSFCFLDIRSPGLGDTAMYLCATSRGGTGSETQYFGPGTRLLVL.

The genes are TRBV6-2 or TRBV6-3 and TRBJ2-7, with TRBD1 matching 7 bases. Germline trimming cut 6 bases from V and 3 bases from J; bases unmatched to any gene: 8. This CDR3 spans 14 amino acids. Germline CDR1 reads MNHEY; CDR2 reads SVGEGT. The CDR3 reads CASSSPGQSYEQYV. The CDR3 region has the DNA TGTGCCAGCAGCTCCCCGGGACAGAGCTACGAGCAGTACGTC.

This clone was recorded a few times. The chain recombines TRBV7-9 with TRBJ1-6; 8 bases are shared with TRBD1. Losses at the gene ends were 3 bases for V and 8 bases for J; bases not matched to a gene: 3. The CDR3 loop spans 14 amino acids. Germline V gene data show CDR1 as SEHNR and CDR2 as FQNEAQ (reference sequence). This CDR3 is CASSLMTGDSPLHF. CDR3 bases: TGTGCCAGCAGCTTGATGACAGGGGATTCACCCCTCCACTTT.

V gene TRBV28 combines with J gene TRBJ2-1, with 11 bases matching TRBD2. The CDR3 extends over 15 amino acids. The V gene end was trimmed by 5 bases and the J gene end by 4 bases; junction bases not matched to a gene: 4. The germline V gene has CDR1 MDHEN and CDR2 SYDVKM. The CDR3 loop is CASSTPSGGYNEQFF. The CDR3 region has the DNA TGTGCCAGCAGTACCCCTAGCGGGGGGTACAATGAGCAGTTCTTC.

This chain joins TRBV15 and TRBJ1-1; D ambiguous. The CDR3 has 15 residues. The germline V and J ends were trimmed by 0 bases and 5 bases, with 13 bases remaining between them. Germline V lookup: CDR1 LNHNV, CDR2 YYDKDF (reference sequence). The CDR3 DNA follows: TGTGCCACCAGCAGAGATCAGAACAGTGGGACTGAAGCTTTCTTT. It encodes CATSRDQNSGTEAFF.

V is TRBV27 and J is TRBJ2-6; D is unclear. CDR3 length equals 15 residues. CDR1 and CDR2 from the germline V gene are MNHEY and SMNVEV (reference sequence). The V gene lost 5 bases and the J gene lost 4 bases, with 12 bases spanning the gap. The chain's CDR3 is CASSPSVGGANVLTF. CDR3 sequence (DNA): TGTGCCAGCAGTCCCTCCGTTGGGGGGGCCAACGTCCTGACTTTC.